The entry below gives a single T cell receptor beta chain sequence along with its context. Its antigen target is currently unknown. It has no much larger one-base neighbor in the sample; base qualities were not kept. The method behind the library was the immunoSEQ multiplex PCR assay. Not all clones reach the TCRdb copy of this immuneACCESS table, which keeps in-frame sequences only. Checked studies attribute under half of the gap to unresolved V genes and leave the rest unexplained. Across this sample there are tens of thousands of clones, with roughly 90% seen only once. The top ten constitute about 4.5% of the sample. The junction carries 10 bases between V and J, which are trimmed by 0 bases and 4 bases respectively. Including the terminal cysteine and phenylalanine, the CDR3 comprises 14 residues. Solely the CDR3 DNA is kept, with 42 bases framed from the first base. Based on the germline V gene (reference sequence), the CDR1 and CDR2 sequences are SEHNR and FQNEAQ.

The data derive from a study of technical replicates of blood from a handful of donors (dated by TCRdb to between 2016 and 2019). The rearranged chain carries TRBV7-9 and TRBJ2-7; a tentative D call is TRBD2 (6 bases match). Specimen: PBMCs. The TCR originated in a human donor in good health. Some clones in this sample may be carry-over from other donors' samples. The nucleotide sequence reads as follows: TGTGCCAGCAGCTTAGCGGGAGGACGATACGAGCAGTACTTC. Its translation reads: CASSLAGGRYEQYF.